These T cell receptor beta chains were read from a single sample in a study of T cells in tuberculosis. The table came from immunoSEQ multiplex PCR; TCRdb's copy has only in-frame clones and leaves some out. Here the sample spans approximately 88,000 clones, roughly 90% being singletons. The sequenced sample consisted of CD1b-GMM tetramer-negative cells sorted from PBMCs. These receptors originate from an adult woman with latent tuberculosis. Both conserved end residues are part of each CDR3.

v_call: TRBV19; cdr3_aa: CASTTGSNEKLFF
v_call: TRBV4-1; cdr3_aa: CASSPTDRNIQYF
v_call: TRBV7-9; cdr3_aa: CASSLGQGISPLHF
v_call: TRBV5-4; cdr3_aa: CASSLKGQSYGYTF
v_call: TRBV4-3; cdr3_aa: CASSHDGTSGDNEQFF
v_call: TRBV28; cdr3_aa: CASSWGGNTEAFF
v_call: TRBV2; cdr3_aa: CASSPDRVTEAFF
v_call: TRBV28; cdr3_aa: CASSPRQWAQHF
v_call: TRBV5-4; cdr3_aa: CASSADRDGIGGYTF
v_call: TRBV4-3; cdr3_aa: CASSQDGGSGNTIYF
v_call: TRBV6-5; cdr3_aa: CASKRKTGNTGELFF
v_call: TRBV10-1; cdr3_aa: CASSGSLGVRGQPQHF
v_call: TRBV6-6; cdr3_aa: CASSFDWDLGSAFF
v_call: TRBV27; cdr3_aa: CASRTPGSYNEQFF
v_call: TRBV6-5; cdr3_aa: CASRDRGQYGYTF
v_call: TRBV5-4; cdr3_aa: CASSGTGTGRYEQYF
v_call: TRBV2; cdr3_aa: CASSEQGIPLYEQYF
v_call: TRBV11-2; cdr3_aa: CASSTPSGGGWTQYF
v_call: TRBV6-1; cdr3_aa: CASSESSGTGMSQHF
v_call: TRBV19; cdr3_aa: CASSIGLSGNTIYF
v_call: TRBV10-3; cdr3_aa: CAISPTPGLVNEQYF
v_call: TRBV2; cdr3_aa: CASSDLAGGSGTGELFF
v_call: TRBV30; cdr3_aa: CAWSALGQGVNIQYF
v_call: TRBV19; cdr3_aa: CASSYQGTTGELFF
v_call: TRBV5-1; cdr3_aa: CASSSGLTEAFF
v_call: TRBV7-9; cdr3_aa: CASRGLAGSSADTQYF
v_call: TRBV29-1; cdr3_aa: CSVQRLAGGQETQYF
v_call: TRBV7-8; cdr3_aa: CASSLAGTGNYEQYF
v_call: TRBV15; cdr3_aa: CATSRDRVEPGTEAFF
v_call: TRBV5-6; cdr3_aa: CASSPQGYEQYF
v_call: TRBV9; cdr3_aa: CASSTGTDNEKLFF
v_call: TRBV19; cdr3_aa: CASSDLAGGPGELFF
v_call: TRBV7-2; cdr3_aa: CASSLRTSGGETEYF
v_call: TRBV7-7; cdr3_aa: CASSLSGADEQFF
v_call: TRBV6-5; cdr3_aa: CASRTGTRGYTF
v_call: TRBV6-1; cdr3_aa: CASSENYGIYGYTF
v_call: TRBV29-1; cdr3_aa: CSVEQGKGAGRPYEQYF